This TCR beta chain was observed in a study of control samples from healthy donors and cancer patients. Measured with immunoSEQ multiplex PCR; TCRdb has only the in-frame clones, and not every one. The table records some 130,000 clones, more than 90% of them present only once. The CDR3 covers 15 residues. CDR1 and CDR2 from the germline V gene are SQVTM and ANQGSEA. The germline V and J ends were trimmed by 1 base and 4 bases, with 16 bases remaining between them. Sequencing was performed on blood. J is TRBJ1-2 and V is TRBV29-1, with a tentative D call TRBD1 (6 bases). The receptor's source is a man aged 18 to 35 in good health. CDR3 nucleotide sequence: TGCAGCGTTGAAGTCCCTGGACAGTGGGGCTATGGCTACACCTTC. Translating gives CSVEVPGQWGYGYTF.